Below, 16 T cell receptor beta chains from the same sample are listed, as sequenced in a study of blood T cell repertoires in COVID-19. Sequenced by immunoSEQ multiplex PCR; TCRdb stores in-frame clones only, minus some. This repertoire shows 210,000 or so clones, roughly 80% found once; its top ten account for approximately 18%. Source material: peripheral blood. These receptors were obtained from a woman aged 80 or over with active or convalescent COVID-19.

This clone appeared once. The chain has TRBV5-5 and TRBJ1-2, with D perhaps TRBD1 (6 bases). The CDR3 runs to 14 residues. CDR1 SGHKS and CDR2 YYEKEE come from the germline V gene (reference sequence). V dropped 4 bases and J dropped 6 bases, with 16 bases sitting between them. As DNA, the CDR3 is TGTGCCAGCAGCGCACGAACAGGGACCCATGGCTACACCTTC. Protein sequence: CASSARTGTHGYTF.

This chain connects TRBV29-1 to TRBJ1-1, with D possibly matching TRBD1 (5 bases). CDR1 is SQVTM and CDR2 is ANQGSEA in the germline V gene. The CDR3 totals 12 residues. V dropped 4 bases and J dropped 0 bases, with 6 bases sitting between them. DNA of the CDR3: TGCAGCGTTGGACAGTTGAACACTGAAGCTTTCTTT. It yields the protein CSVGQLNTEAFF.

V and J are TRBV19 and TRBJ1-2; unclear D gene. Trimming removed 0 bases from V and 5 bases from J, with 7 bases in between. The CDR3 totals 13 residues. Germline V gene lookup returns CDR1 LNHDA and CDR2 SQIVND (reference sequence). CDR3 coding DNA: TGTGCCAGTAGTATAGAACTGAGTTATGGCTACACCTTC. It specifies CASSIELSYGYTF. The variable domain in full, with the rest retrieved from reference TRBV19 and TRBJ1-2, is DGGITQSPKYLFRKEGQNVTLSCEQNLNHDAMYWYRQDPGQGLRLIYYSQIVNDFQKGDIAEGYSVSREKKESFPLTVTSAQKNPTAFYLCASSIELSYGYTFGSGTRLTVV.

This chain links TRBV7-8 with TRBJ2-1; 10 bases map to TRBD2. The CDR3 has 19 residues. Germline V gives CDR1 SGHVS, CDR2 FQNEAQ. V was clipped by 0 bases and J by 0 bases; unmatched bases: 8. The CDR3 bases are TGTGCCAGCAGCTTAGCGAGCGGGACTAGCGAGAGCTCCTACAATGAGCAGTTCTTC. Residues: CASSLASGTSESSYNEQFF. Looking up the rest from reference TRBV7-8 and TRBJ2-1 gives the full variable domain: GAGVSQSPRYKVAKRGQDVALRCDPISGHVSLFWYQQALGQGPEFLTYFQNEAQLDKSGLPSDRFFAERPEGSVSTLKIQRTQQEDSAVYLCASSLASGTSESSYNEQFFGPGTRLTVL.

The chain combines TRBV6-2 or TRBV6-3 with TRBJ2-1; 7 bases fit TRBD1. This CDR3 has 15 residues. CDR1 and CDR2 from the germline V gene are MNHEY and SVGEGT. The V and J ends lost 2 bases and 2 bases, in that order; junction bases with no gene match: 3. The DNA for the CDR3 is TGTGCCAGCAGTTACGGGCAGGGGGCCTACAATGAGCAGTTCTTC. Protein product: CASSYGQGAYNEQFF.

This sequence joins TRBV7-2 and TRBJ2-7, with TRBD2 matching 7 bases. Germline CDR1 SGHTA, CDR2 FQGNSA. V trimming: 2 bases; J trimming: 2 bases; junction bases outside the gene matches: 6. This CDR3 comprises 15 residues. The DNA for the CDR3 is TGTGCCAGCAGCTTACAGACTAGCAGCACCTACGAGCAGTACTTC. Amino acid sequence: CASSLQTSSTYEQYF.

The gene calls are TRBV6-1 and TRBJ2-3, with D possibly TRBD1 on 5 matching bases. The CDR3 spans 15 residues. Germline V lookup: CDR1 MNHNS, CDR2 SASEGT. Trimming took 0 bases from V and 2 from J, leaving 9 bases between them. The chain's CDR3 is CASSEARVLTDTQYF. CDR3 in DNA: TGTGCCAGCAGTGAAGCCAGGGTGCTCACAGATACGCAGTATTTT.

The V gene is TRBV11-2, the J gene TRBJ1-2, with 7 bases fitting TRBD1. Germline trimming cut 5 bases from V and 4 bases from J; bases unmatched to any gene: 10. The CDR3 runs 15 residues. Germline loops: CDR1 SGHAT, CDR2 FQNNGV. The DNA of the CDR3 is TGTGCCAGCAGCCGGGTACTGGGACAGTCCTATGGCTACACCTTC. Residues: CASSRVLGQSYGYTF.

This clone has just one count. This CDR3 reads CASSFSSGSQSNEQFF. The CDR3 coding sequence is TGTGCCAGCAGCTTTTCTAGCGGGAGCCAGAGTAATGAGCAGTTCTTC. The rearrangement joins TRBV11-3 to TRBJ2-1; 10 bases agree with TRBD2. The trim removed 3 bases at V and 7 bases at J, leaving 9 bases unmatched. Germline lookup yields CDR1 SGHNT and CDR2 YENEEA. There are 16 residues in the CDR3.

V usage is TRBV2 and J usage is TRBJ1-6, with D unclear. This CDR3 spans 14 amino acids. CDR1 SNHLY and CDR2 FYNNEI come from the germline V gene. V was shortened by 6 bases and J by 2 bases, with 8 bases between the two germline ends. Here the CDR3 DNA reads TGTGCCAGCAGCGCGACTACCTATAATTCACCCCTCCACTTT. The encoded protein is CASSATTYNSPLHF.

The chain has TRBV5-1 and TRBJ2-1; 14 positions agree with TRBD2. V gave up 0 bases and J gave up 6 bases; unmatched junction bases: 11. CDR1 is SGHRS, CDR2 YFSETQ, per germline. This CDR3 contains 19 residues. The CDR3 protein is CASSLGTPGLAGVFNEQFF. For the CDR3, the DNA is TGCGCCAGCAGCTTGGGCACCCCGGGACTAGCGGGAGTCTTCAATGAGCAGTTCTTC.

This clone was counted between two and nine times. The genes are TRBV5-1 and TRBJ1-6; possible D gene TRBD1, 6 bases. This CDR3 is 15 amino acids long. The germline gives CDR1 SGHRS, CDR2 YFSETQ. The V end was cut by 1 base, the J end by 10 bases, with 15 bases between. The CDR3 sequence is CASSLLPGEYSPLHF. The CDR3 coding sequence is TGCGCCAGCAGCTTGTTACCAGGGGAGTACTCACCCCTCCACTTT. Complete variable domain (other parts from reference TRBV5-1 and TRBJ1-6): KAGVTQTPRYLIKTRGQQVTLSCSPISGHRSVSWYQQTPGQGLQFLFEYFSETQRNKGNFPGRFSGRQFSNSRSEMNVSTLELGDSALYLCASSLLPGEYSPLHFGNGTRLTVT.

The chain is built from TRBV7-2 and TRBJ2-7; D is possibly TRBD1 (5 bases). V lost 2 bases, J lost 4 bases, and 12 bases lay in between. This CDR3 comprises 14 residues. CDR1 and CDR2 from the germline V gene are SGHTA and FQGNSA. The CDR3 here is CASSLSDIAYEQYF. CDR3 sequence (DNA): TGTGCCAGCAGCTTATCGGACATAGCTTACGAGCAGTACTTC.

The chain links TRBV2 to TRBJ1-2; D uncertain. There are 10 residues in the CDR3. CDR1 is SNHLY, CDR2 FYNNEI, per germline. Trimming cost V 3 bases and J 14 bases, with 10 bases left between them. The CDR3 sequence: CASSEVHGTF. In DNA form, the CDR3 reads TGTGCCAGCAGTGAGGTCCACGGGACCTTC.

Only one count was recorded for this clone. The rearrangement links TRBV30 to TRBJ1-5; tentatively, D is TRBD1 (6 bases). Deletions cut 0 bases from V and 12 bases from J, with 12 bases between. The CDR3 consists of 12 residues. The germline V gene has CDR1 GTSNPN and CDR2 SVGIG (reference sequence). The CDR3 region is CAWSVSGGGQHF. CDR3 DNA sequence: TGTGCCTGGAGTGTATCGGGGGGCGGCCAGCATTTT.

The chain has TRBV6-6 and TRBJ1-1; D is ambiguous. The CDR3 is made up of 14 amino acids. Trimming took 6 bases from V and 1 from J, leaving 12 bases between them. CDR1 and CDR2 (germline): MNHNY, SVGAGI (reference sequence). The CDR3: CASSPPRGNTEAFF. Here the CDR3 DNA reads TGTGCCAGCAGCCCCCCCCGGGGGAACACTGAAGCTTTCTTT.